This TCR beta chain was captured by sequencing in a study of T-cell memory formation after mild COVID-19. Looking at the study overall: Largely, TCR clusters stayed within a single donor.

Study conclusions and caveats: Second-wave clones that peaked on day 37 lacked confirmed SARS-CoV-2 specificity. Mainly in CM and EM were contracting CD4+ clones; CD8+ were in EMRA.

Deletions cut 5 bases from V and 3 bases from J, with 11 bases between. Germline CDR1 reads SGHVS; CDR2 reads FQNEAQ. The CDR3 runs 14 residues. To note about this clonotype: No antigen is known for it.

Sample barcodes and UMIs were carried by the TCR alpha and TCR beta cDNA libraries that 5'RACE generated with constant-segment primers. Via MiXCR, TCRdb re-called the 5' RACE reads, giving one row per CDR3 protein. This sample has 340,000 or so distinct CDR3 sequences; 10% to 15% occur once, and the top ten carry 20% to 25%. The V gene is TRBV7-8, the J gene TRBJ1-5, with D unclear. The sequenced sample consisted of PBMCs or a T cell subset sorted from them (not recorded which). The sequence was collected from a man between 18 and 29 years old who had mild COVID-19 (a few samples of this study predate the infection). Cell type and time point are not known. CDR3 region: CASSQRRNNQPQHF. The CDR3 DNA follows: TGTGCCAGCAGCCAAAGACGGAACAATCAGCCCCAGCATTTT.